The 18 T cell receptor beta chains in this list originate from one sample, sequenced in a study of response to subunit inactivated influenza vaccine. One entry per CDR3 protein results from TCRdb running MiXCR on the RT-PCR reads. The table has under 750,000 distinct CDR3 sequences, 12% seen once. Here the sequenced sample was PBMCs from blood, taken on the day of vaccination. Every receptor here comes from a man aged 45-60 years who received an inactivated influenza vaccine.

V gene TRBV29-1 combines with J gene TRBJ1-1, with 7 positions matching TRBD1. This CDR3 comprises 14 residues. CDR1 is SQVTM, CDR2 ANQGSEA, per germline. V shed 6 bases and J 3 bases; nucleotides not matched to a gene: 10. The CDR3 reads CSVVSRGGDTEAFF. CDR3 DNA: TGCAGCGTGGTGTCCAGGGGGGGGGACACTGAAGCTTTCTTT.

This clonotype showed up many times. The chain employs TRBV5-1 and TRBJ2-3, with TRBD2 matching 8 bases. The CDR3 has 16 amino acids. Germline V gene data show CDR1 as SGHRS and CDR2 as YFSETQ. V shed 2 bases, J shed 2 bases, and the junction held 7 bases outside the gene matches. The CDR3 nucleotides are TGCGCCAGCAGCTTTAGGACTAGCAGTTACACAGATACGCAGTATTTT. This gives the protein CASSFRTSSYTDTQYF.

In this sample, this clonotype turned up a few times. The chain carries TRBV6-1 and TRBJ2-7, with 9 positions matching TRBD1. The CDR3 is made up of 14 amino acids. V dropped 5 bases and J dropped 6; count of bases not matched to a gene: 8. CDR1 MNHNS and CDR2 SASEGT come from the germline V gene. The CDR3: CASSPRTGESEQYF. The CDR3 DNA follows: TGTGCCAGCAGTCCTCGGACAGGGGAAAGCGAGCAGTACTTC.

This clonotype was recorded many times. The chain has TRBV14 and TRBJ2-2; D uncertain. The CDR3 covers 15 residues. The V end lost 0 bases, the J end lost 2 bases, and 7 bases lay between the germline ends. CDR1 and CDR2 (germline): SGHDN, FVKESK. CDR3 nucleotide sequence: TGTGCCAGCAGCCAAGAAGTGGGCAACACCGGGGAGCTGTTTTTT. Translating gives CASSQEVGNTGELFF.

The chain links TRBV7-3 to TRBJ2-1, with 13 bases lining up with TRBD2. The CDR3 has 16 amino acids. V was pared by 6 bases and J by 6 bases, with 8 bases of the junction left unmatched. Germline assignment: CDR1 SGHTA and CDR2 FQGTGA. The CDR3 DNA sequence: TGTGCCAGCAGGCCTACCGGGACTAGCGGGACCAATGAGCAGTTCTTC. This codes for CASRPTGTSGTNEQFF.

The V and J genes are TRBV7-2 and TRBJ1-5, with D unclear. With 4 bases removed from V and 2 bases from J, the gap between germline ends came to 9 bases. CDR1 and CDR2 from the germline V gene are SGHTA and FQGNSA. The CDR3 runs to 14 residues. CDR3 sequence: CASSYPWGNQPQHF. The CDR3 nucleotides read TGTGCCAGCAGCTACCCCTGGGGCAATCAGCCCCAGCATTTT.

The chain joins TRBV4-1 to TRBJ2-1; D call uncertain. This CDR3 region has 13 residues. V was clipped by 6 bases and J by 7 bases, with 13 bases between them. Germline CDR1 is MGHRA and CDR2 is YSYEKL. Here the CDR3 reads CASSPDGGNEQFF. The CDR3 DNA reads TGCGCCAGCAGTCCAGACGGTGGGAATGAGCAGTTCTTC.

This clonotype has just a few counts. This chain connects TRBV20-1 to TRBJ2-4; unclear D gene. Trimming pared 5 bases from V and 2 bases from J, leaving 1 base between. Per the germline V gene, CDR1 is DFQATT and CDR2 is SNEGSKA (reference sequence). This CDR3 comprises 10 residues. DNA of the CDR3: TGCAGTGCTCCCAAAAACATTCAGTACTTC. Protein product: CSAPKNIQYF.

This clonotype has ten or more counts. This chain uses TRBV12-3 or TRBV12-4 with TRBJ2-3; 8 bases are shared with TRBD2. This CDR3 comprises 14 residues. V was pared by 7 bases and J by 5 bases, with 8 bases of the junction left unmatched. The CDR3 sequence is CASIYRGGEDTQYF. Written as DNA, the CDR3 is TGTGCCAGCATTTATCGGGGGGGCGAAGATACGCAGTATTTT.

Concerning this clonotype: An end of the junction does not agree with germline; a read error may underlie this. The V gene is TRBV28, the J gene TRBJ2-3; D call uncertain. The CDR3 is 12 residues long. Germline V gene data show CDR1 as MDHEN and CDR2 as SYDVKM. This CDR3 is CASLSWADTQSF. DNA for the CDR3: TGTGCCAGCCTCTCTTGGGCAGATACGCAGTCTTTT.

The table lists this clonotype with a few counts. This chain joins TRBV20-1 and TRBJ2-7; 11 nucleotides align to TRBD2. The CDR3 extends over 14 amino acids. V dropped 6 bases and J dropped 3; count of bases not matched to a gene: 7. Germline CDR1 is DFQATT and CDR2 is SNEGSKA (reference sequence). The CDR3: CSATEGLAVYEQYF. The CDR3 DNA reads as TGCAGTGCCACCGAGGGACTAGCGGTCTACGAGCAGTACTTC.

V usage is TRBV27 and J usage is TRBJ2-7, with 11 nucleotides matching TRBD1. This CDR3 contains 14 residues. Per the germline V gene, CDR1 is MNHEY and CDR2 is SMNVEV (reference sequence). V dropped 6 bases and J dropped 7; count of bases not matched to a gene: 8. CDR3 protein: CASRPWTGGEEQYF. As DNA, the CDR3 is TGTGCCAGCAGACCTTGGACAGGGGGCGAGGAGCAGTACTTC.

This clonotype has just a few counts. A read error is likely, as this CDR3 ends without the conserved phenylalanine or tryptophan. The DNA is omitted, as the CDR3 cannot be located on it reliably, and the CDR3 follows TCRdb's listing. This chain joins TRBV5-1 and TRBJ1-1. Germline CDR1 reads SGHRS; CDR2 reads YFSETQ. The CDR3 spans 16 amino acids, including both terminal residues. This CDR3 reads CASSFPPSPVGSNGLC.

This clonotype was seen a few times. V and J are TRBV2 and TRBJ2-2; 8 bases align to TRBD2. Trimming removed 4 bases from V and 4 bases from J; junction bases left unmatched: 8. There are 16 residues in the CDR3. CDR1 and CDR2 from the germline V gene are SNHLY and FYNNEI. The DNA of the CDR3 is TGTGCCAGCAGTGTGGGGAGAACTAGCGGCACCGGGGAGCTGTTTTTT. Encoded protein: CASSVGRTSGTGELFF. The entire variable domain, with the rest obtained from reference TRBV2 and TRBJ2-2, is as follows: EPEVTQTPSHQVTQMGQEVILRCVPISNHLYFYWYRQILGQKVEFLVSFYNNEISEKSEIFDDQFSVERPDGSNFTLKIRSTKLEDSAMYFCASSVGRTSGTGELFFGEGSRLTVL.

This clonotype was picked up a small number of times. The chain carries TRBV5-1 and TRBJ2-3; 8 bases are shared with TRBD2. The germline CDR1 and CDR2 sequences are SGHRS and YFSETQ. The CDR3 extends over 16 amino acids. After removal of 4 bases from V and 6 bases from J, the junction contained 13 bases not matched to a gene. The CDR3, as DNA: TGCGCCAGCAGCCCGCAATATGCGGGAGGCGGGGATACGCAGTATTTT. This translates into CASSPQYAGGGDTQYF.

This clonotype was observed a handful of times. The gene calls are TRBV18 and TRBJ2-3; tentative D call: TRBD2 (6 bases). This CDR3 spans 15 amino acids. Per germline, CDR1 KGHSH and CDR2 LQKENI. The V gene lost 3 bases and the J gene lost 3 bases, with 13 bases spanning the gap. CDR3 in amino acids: CASSPAGLVTDTQYF. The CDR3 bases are TGTGCCAGCTCACCTGCGGGGCTGGTGACAGATACGCAGTATTTT.

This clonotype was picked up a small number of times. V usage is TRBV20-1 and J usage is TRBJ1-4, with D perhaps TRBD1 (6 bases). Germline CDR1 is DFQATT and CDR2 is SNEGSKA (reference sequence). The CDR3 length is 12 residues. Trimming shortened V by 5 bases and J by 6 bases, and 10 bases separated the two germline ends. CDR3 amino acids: CSAHHRDEKLFF. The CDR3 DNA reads TGCAGTGCTCACCACAGGGATGAAAAACTGTTTTTT.

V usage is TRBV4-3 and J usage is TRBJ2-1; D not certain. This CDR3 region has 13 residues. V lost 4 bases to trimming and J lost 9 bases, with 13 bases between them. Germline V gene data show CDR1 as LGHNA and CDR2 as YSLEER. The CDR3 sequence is CASSPLGVGEQFF. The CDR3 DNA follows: TGCGCCAGCAGCCCCTTGGGCGTTGGTGAGCAGTTCTTC.